The 9 T cell receptor beta chains listed next were all sequenced from one sample in a study of blood T cell repertoires in COVID-19. Profiling relied on immunoSEQ multiplex PCR, and the TCRdb table lists in-frame clones only, not all of them. The top ten clones hold 6.5% to 7.5% of a sample with 170,000 or so clones, roughly 88% of them seen once. What was sequenced was peripheral blood. The receptors were gathered from a woman in her thirties or forties with COVID-19, enrolled during active disease.

The V and J genes are TRBV5-1 and TRBJ1-4; the D gene is possibly TRBD1 (5 bases). Trimming pared 3 bases from V and 8 bases from J, leaving 14 bases between. CDR1 and CDR2 (germline): SGHRS, YFSETQ. This CDR3 region has 14 residues. DNA of the CDR3: TGCGCCAGCAGCTCAGGGATGGTTGGGGAAAAACTGTTTTTT. Its protein is CASSSGMVGEKLFF. Looking up the rest from reference TRBV5-1 and TRBJ1-4 gives the full variable domain: KAGVTQTPRYLIKTRGQQVTLSCSPISGHRSVSWYQQTPGQGLQFLFEYFSETQRNKGNFPGRFSGRQFSNSRSEMNVSTLELGDSALYLCASSSGMVGEKLFFGSGTQLSVL.

Comments on this clone: The junction shows a germline mismatch at one end, possibly a read error. The genes are TRBV18 and TRBJ1-2; D might be TRBD1 (6 bases). The CDR3 is 12 residues long. Germline V gives CDR1 KGHSH, CDR2 LQKENI. The CDR3 protein is CASSPADSPKAF. CDR3 DNA: TGTGCCAGCTCACCAGCGGACAGCCCTAAGGCCTTC.

This chain joins TRBV4-1 and TRBJ2-7, with D possibly TRBD1 on 6 matching bases. This CDR3 is 21 amino acids long. Trimming shortened V by 1 base and J by 4 bases, and 32 bases separated the two germline ends. The V gene's germline CDR1 is MGHRA and CDR2 YSYEKL. CDR3 protein: CASSQAALSGASNRFAYEQYF. CDR3 DNA: TGCGCCAGCAGCCAAGCAGCTCTGTCAGGGGCATCAAATCGATTTGCGTACGAGCAGTACTTC.

The chain combines TRBV19 with TRBJ1-3; 8 bases fit TRBD1. This CDR3 has 16 amino acids. Looked up from germline, CDR1 is LNHDA and CDR2 is SQIVND (reference sequence). Trimming removed 5 bases from V and 3 bases from J; junction bases left unmatched: 9. The CDR3 sequence is CASSSGQGRSGNTIYF. CDR3 nucleotide sequence: TGTGCCAGTAGTTCCGGACAGGGAAGGAGTGGAAACACCATATATTTT.

The V gene is TRBV29-1, the J gene TRBJ1-1; tentatively, D is TRBD1 (5 bases). The CDR3 loop spans 13 amino acids. From germline, CDR1 is SQVTM and CDR2 ANQGSEA. Trimming took off 4 bases at V and 1 base at J, with 10 bases between the two ends. CDR3 loop: CSVVRGTNTEAFF. CDR3 nucleotides: TGCAGCGTTGTAAGGGGCACGAACACTGAAGCTTTCTTT.

The DNA for the CDR3 is TGTGCCAGCAGCCCCTCGGGGGGCAGAGATGAAGAGACCCAGTACTTC. Protein sequence: CASSPSGGRDEETQYF. V gene TRBV7-2 combines with J gene TRBJ2-5; possible D gene TRBD2, 7 bases. V dropped 5 bases and J dropped 3 bases, with 19 bases sitting between them. Germline V CDR1 and CDR2: SGHTA, FQGNSA. The CDR3 totals 16 residues.

V usage is TRBV9 and J usage is TRBJ2-4; possibly TRBD2 for D (5 bases). The CDR3 is 17 residues long. CDR1 SGDLS and CDR2 YYNGEE come from the germline V gene. Trimming took 0 bases from V and 1 from J, leaving 14 bases between them. CDR3 DNA sequence: TGTGCCAGCAGCGTAGATGGCCCCTCGGGGGCCAAAAACATTCAGTACTTC. Its translation is CASSVDGPSGAKNIQYF. Complete variable domain (other parts from reference TRBV9 and TRBJ2-4): DSGVTQTPKHLITATGQRVTLRCSPRSGDLSVYWYQQSLDQGLQFLIQYYNGEERAKGNILERFSAQQFPDLHSELNLSSLELGDSALYFCASSVDGPSGAKNIQYFGAGTRLSVL.

This clone showed up just a few times. The gene calls are TRBV19 and TRBJ1-3, with D perhaps TRBD1 (5 bases). Germline values: CDR1 LNHDA, CDR2 SQIVND (reference sequence). The CDR3 sequence is 14 residues long. The germline V and J ends were trimmed by 7 bases and 7 bases, with 17 bases remaining between them. CDR3 in DNA: TGTGCCAGTACCCGGACAAGGAATATGAACACCATATATTTT. This encodes CASTRTRNMNTIYF.

The chain carries TRBV19 and TRBJ2-7, with 12 bases fitting TRBD1. V was clipped by 3 bases and J by 5 bases; unmatched bases: 5. Germline loops: CDR1 LNHDA, CDR2 SQIVND (reference sequence). The CDR3 has 15 residues. This CDR3 is CASSITGTGGNEQYF. The CDR3 DNA follows: TGTGCCAGTAGTATCACCGGGACAGGGGGCAACGAGCAGTACTTC.